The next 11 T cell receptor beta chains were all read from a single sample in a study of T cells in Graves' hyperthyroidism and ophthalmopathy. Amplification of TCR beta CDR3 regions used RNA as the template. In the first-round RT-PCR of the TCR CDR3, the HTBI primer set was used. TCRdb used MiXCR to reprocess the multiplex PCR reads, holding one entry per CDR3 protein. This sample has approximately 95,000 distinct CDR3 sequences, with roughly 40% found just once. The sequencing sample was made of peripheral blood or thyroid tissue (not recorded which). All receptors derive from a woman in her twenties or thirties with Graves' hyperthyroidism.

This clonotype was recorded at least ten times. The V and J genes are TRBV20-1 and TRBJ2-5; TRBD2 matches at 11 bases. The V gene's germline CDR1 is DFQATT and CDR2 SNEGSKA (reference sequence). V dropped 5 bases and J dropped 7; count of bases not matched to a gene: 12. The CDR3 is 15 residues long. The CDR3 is CSAPSLAGVYVTQYF. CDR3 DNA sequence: TGCAGTGCTCCCTCACTAGCGGGAGTTTATGTGACCCAGTACTTC.

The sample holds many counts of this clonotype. CDR3: CASSRGGGMNQPQHF. In DNA form, the CDR3 reads TGCGCCAGCAGCAGGGGGGGGGGGATGAATCAGCCCCAGCATTTT. J is TRBJ1-5 and V is TRBV5-1, with D possibly being TRBD1 (6 bases). V was trimmed by 4 bases and J by 4 bases, leaving 15 bases between them. Germline-derived CDR1 and CDR2 are SGHRS and YFSETQ. The CDR3 is 15 residues long.

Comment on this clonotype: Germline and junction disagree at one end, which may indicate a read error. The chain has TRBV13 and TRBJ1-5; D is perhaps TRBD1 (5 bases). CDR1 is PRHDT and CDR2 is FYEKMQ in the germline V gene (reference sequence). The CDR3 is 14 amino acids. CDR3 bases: TGTACCAGCAGCGCAGGGCCCTACAATCAGCCCCAGCATTTT. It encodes CTSSAGPYNQPQHF.

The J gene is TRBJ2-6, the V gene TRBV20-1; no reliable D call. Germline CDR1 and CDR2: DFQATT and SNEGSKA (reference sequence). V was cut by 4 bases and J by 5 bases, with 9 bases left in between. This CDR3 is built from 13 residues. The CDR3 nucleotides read TGCAGTGCTACCTTCGACAGGGCCAACGTCCTGACTTTC. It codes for CSATFDRANVLTF.

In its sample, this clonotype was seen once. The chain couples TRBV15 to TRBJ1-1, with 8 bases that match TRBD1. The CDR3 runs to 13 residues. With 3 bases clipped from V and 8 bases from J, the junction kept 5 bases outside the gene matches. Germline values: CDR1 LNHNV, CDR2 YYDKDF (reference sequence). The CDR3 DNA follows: TGTGCCACCAGCAGCGTCTGGACAGGGGAAGCTTTCTTT. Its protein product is CATSSVWTGEAFF. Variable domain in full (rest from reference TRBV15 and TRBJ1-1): DAMVIQNPRYQVTQFGKPVTLSCSQTLNHNVMYWYQQKSSQAPKLLFHYYDKDFNNEADTPDNFQSRRPNTSFCFLDIRSPGLGDTAMYLCATSSVWTGEAFFGQGTRLTVV.

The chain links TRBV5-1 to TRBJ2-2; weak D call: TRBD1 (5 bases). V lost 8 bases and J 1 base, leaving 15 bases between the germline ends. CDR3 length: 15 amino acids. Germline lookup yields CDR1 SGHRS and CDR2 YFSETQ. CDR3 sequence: CASRRDSQNTGELFF. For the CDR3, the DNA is TGCGCCAGTCGAAGAGACAGTCAGAACACCGGGGAGCTGTTTTTT.

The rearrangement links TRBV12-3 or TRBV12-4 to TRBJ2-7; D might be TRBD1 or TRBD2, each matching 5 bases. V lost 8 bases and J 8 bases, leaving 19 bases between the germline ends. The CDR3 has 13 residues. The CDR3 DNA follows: TGTGCCAGCGGGACCGTCGTTCGCCACAAGCAGTACTTC. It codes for CASGTVVRHKQYF.

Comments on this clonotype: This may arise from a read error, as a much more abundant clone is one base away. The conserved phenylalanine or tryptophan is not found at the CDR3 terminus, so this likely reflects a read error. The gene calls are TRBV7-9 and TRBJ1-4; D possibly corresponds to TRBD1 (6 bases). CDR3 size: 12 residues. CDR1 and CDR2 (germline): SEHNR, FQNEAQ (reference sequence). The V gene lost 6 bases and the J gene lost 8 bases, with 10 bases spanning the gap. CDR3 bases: TGTGCCAGCAGACCTAGGGGGGAAAAACTGTTTATT. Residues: CASRPRGEKLFI.

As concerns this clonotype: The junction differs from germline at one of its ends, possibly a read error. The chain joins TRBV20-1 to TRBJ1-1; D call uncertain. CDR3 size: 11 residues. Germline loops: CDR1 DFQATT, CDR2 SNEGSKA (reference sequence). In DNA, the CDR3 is TGCAATGCTAGCAGCGACACTGAAGCTCTCTTT. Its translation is CNASSDTEALF.

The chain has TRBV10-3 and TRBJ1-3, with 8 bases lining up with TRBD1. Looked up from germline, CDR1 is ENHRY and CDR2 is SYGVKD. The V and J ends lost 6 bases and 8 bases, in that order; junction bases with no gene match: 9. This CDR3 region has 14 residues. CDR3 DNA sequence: TGTGCCATCAGAACAGGGGGTGGAGGCTACACCATATATTTT. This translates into CAIRTGGGGYTIYF.

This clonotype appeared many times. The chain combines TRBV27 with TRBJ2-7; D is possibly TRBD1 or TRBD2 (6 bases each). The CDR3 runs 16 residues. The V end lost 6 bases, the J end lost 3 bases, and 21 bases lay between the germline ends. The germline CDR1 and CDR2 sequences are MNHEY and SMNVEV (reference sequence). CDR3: CASRSQGLSFFYEQYF. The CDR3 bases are TGTGCCAGCAGATCACAGGGACTGTCGTTCTTCTACGAGCAGTACTTC.